This T cell receptor (beta chain) was documented in a study of cytomegalovirus exposure and HLA in healthy donors. Both 60 Vbeta primers and 13 Jbeta primers went into the PCR. The data were produced by immunoSEQ multiplex PCR, yet TCRdb's version contains in-frame clones alone and is incomplete. Of roughly 200,000 clones in the sample, approximately 80% were seen once. This clone showed up just once. This CDR3 comprises 13 residues. J gave up 5 bases and V 5 bases, and 4 bases lay outside the gene matches. CDR1 is GTSNPN, CDR2 SVGIG, per germline (reference sequence). Specimen: PBMCs. This chain connects TRBV30 to TRBJ1-1; 11 positions match TRBD1. This receptor was obtained from a female donor in good health and CMV-seronegative. The CDR3 sequence: CAWAGQGATEAFF. CDR3 bases: TGTGCCTGGGCCGGACAGGGGGCGACTGAAGCTTTCTTT.